One sample yielded the 4 T cell receptor beta chains listed below, sequenced in a study of Graves' ophthalmopathy and Graves' hyperthyroidism. Amplified material comprised TCR beta CDR3 regions derived from RNA transcripts. HTBI primers were used in a first-round RT-PCR, which preceded a second-round multiplex PCR. TCRdb itself ran the multiplex PCR reads through MiXCR, one entry per CDR3 protein. Among roughly 300,000 distinct CDR3 sequences listed, roughly 17% were seen once. Sequencing used peripheral blood. These receptors all come from an adult man with Graves' ophthalmopathy.

This clonotype was counted once. The rearrangement joins TRBV6-1 to TRBJ1-6; D gene unclear. Germline values: CDR1 MNHNS, CDR2 SASEGT. The ends were cut back, 6 bases at V and 11 bases at J, with 11 bases in the middle. The CDR3 loop spans 12 amino acids. The CDR3 DNA reads as TGTGCCAGCAGGGATACAGCGGCACCCCTCCACTTT. It codes for CASRDTAAPLHF.

This clonotype was detected ten times or more. The chain recombines TRBV18 with TRBJ1-1; maybe TRBD1 (6 bases). In germline, CDR1 is KGHSH, CDR2 LQKENI. CDR3 size: 13 residues. V shed 2 bases and J shed 10 bases, with 14 bases lying between them. The CDR3 DNA sequence: TGTGCCAGCTCACCATCGGGGGCTGGGGTAGCTTTCTTT. It is translated as CASSPSGAGVAFF.

This clonotype was picked up a small number of times. The genes are TRBV9 and TRBJ2-2; 9 positions match TRBD2. V trimming: 0 bases; J trimming: 3 bases; junction bases outside the gene matches: 6. The germline V gene has CDR1 SGDLS and CDR2 YYNGEE. The CDR3 covers 17 residues. CDR3 sequence (DNA): TGTGCCAGCAGCGTAGGCCCTAGCGGGATGTACACCGGGGAGCTGTTTTTT. Its protein is CASSVGPSGMYTGELFF.

This chain joins TRBV12-3 or TRBV12-4 and TRBJ1-1; D ambiguous. CDR3 length: 14 residues. With 4 bases removed from V and 5 bases from J, the gap between germline ends came to 14 bases. The CDR3 spells CASSSLTRRTEAFF. The CDR3 nucleotides are TGTGCCAGCAGTTCCCTGACAAGGAGGACTGAAGCTTTCTTT.